The 22 T cell receptor beta chains given below trace back to one sample, sequenced in a study of blood T cell repertoires in COVID-19. Sequencing was performed with immunoSEQ multiplex PCR; in TCRdb, only in-frame clones are kept and a portion is missing. The sample lists approximately 150,000 clones; roughly 87% were seen once. Sequencing was carried out using peripheral blood. These receptors were taken from a woman in her sixties with active or convalescent COVID-19.

The genes are TRBV12-3 or TRBV12-4 and TRBJ1-1; 10 nucleotides align to TRBD1. V shed 8 bases and J 5 bases; nucleotides not matched to a gene: 5. The CDR3 sequence is 13 residues long. The CDR3 DNA reads as TGTGCCAGCGGGGACAGGGGAGGGACTGAAGCTTTCTTT. It translates to CASGDRGGTEAFF.

V usage is TRBV4-3 and J usage is TRBJ1-1; TRBD1 is a possible D gene (5 bases). The germline V gene encodes CDR1 LGHNA and CDR2 YSLEER. Trimming pared 0 bases from V and 2 bases from J, leaving 13 bases between. The CDR3 is made up of 16 amino acids. In DNA, the CDR3 is TGCGCCAGCAGCCAAGATTCAGACAGATTAAACACTGAAGCTTTCTTT. Amino acid sequence: CASSQDSDRLNTEAFF.

This clone was seen only once. The genes are TRBV9 and TRBJ1-1; weak D call: TRBD1 (6 bases). Germline V CDR1 and CDR2: SGDLS, YYNGEE. V lost 4 bases and J 0 bases, leaving 13 bases between the germline ends. This CDR3 comprises 15 residues. The CDR3 loop reads CASSPSGTLNTEAFF. In nucleotides, the CDR3 is TGTGCCAGCAGCCCATCGGGGACATTGAACACTGAAGCTTTCTTT.

Written as DNA, the CDR3 is TGTGCCAGCAGCCCCCGATCGGGGCCCCAGCATTTT. Residues: CASSPRSGPQHF. The chain couples TRBV7-2 to TRBJ1-5; D is ambiguous. The CDR3 spans 12 residues. From germline, CDR1 is SGHTA and CDR2 FQGNSA. V lost 5 bases to trimming and J lost 9 bases, with 11 bases between them. The complete variable domain, with remaining parts taken from reference TRBV7-2 and TRBJ1-5, reads GAGVSQSPSNKVTEKGKDVELRCDPISGHTALYWYRQSLGQGLEFLIYFQGNSAPDKSGLPSDRFSAERTGGSVSTLTIQRTQQEDSAVYLCASSPRSGPQHFGDGTRLSIL.

The J gene is TRBJ1-2, the V gene TRBV10-2, with 9 positions matching TRBD1. With 0 bases clipped from V and 8 bases from J, the junction kept 4 bases outside the gene matches. Germline CDR1 reads WSHSY; CDR2 reads SAAADI. This CDR3 is 14 amino acids long. The CDR3 is CASSESQGAWGYTF. DNA of the CDR3: TGCGCCAGCAGTGAGTCACAGGGGGCGTGGGGCTACACCTTC.

The chain uses TRBV11-2 and TRBJ1-6; D not resolved. V lost 0 bases to trimming and J lost 13 bases, with 10 bases between them. Germline lookup yields CDR1 SGHAT and CDR2 FQNNGV. The CDR3 sequence is 13 residues long. CDR3 DNA: TGTGCCAGCAGCTTAGATCCGGGATTTCCCCTCCACTTT. It codes for CASSLDPGFPLHF.

V gene TRBV2 combines with J gene TRBJ1-1; tentatively, D is TRBD1 (5 bases). The V end was cut by 7 bases, the J end by 1 base, with 13 bases between. Germline V gives CDR1 SNHLY, CDR2 FYNNEI. The CDR3 is 14 amino acids. The CDR3 spells CASTIRQQNTEAFF. The DNA for the CDR3 is TGTGCCAGCACCATACGACAGCAGAACACTGAAGCTTTCTTT. Variable domain in full (rest from reference TRBV2 and TRBJ1-1): EPEVTQTPSHQVTQMGQEVILRCVPISNHLYFYWYRQILGQKVEFLVSFYNNEISEKSEIFDDQFSVERPDGSNFTLKIRSTKLEDSAMYFCASTIRQQNTEAFFGQGTRLTVV.

The rearrangement links TRBV2 to TRBJ2-3; TRBD1 matches at 10 bases. CDR1 is SNHLY and CDR2 is FYNNEI in the germline V gene. This CDR3 has 16 residues. V trimming: 2 bases; J trimming: 5 bases; junction bases outside the gene matches: 7. CDR3 nucleotides: TGTGCCAGCAGTGAACCCGGGACAGGGGAGGAAGATACGCAGTATTTT. Translating it yields CASSEPGTGEEDTQYF.

This chain connects TRBV7-2 to TRBJ2-7; TRBD2 is a possible D gene (5 bases). CDR1 is SGHTA, CDR2 FQGNSA, per germline. The CDR3 length is 13 residues. Trimming took 1 base from V and 7 from J, leaving 11 bases between them. Here the CDR3 DNA reads TGTGCCAGCAGCTTAGGCGCGGGCGGGGAGCAGTACTTC. Protein: CASSLGAGGEQYF.

The CDR3 reads CASSPRVDTEAFF. CDR3 DNA: TGCGCCAGCAGCCCGCGGGTGGACACTGAAGCTTTCTTT. V and J are TRBV10-2 and TRBJ1-1, with D hard to call. Trimming shortened V by 6 bases and J by 3 bases, and 11 bases separated the two germline ends. The CDR3 contains 13 residues. The germline V gene has CDR1 WSHSY and CDR2 SAAADI.

The CDR3 coding sequence is TGTGCCAGCAGTAGCCCGACAGGGTTGACCGGGGAGCTGTTTTTT. It yields the protein CASSSPTGLTGELFF. The chain recombines TRBV6-5 with TRBJ2-2, with 7 bases that match TRBD1. This CDR3 is 15 amino acids long. The ends lost 5 bases at V and 5 bases at J; junction bases unmatched: 8. The V gene's germline CDR1 is MNHEY and CDR2 SVGAGI.

The rearrangement uses TRBV13 and TRBJ1-2, with TRBD1 as a possible D gene (5 bases). CDR1 is PRHDT and CDR2 is FYEKMQ in the germline V gene (reference sequence). Trimming pared 0 bases from V and 1 base from J, leaving 15 bases between. The CDR3 covers 17 residues. The DNA of the CDR3 is TGTGCCAGCAGCTTAGGAGTTTTCGGGGGAGATAACTATGGCTACACCTTC. Protein product: CASSLGVFGGDNYGYTF. Combining the CDR3 with reference TRBV13 and TRBJ1-2 gives the whole variable domain AAGVIQSPRHLIKEKRETATLKCYPIPRHDTVYWYQQGPGQDPQFLISFYEKMQSDKGSIPDRFSAQQFSDYHSELNMSSLELGDSALYFCASSLGVFGGDNYGYTFGSGTRLTVV.

This chain uses TRBV29-1 with TRBJ2-5; TRBD1 matches 9 bases. This CDR3 comprises 13 residues. Germline V CDR1 and CDR2: SQVTM, ANQGSEA. After removal of 4 bases from V and 4 bases from J, the junction contained 4 bases not matched to a gene. CDR3 sequence reads: CSVASTGGETQYF. CDR3 sequence (DNA): TGCAGCGTTGCTTCGACAGGGGGAGAGACCCAGTACTTC.

The chain couples TRBV6-5 to TRBJ1-2; tentative D call: TRBD1 (6 bases). Germline CDR1 is MNHEY and CDR2 is SVGAGI. This CDR3 has 13 amino acids. Trimming took 5 bases from V and 8 from J, leaving 15 bases between them. The CDR3 loop is CASSNGGGWGYTF. The CDR3 DNA follows: TGTGCCAGCAGTAACGGGGGGGGCTGGGGCTACACCTTC.

V and J are TRBV29-1 and TRBJ2-7; TRBD1 matches 9 bases. Trimming at V came to 3 bases and at J to 5 bases, leaving 5 bases not matched to a gene. The length of the CDR3 is 13 residues. Germline-derived CDR1 and CDR2 are SQVTM and ANQGSEA. The CDR3 protein is CSVDGTGNHEQYF. As DNA, the CDR3 is TGCAGCGTTGACGGGACAGGGAACCACGAGCAGTACTTC.

The chain is built from TRBV2 and TRBJ1-1; D is unclear. The CDR3 spans 13 residues. V lost 4 bases and J lost 6, with 12 bases in between. Per the germline V gene, CDR1 is SNHLY and CDR2 is FYNNEI. CDR3 nucleotides: TGTGCCAGCAGTGGGGGTTGGAGGGCTGAAGCTTTCTTT. Protein: CASSGGWRAEAFF.

In DNA form, the CDR3 reads TGTGCCAGCAGTTACCCCATGAACACCGGGGAGCTGTTTTTT. It translates to CASSYPMNTGELFF. The chain uses TRBV6-6 and TRBJ2-2; D unresolved. V was clipped by 2 bases and J by 1 base, with 5 bases between them. This CDR3 has 14 amino acids. Germline V CDR1 and CDR2: MNHNY, SVGAGI (reference sequence).

The chain links TRBV2 to TRBJ1-3, with D maybe TRBD1 (5 bases). The CDR3 has 15 amino acids. V lost 2 bases, J lost 4 bases, and 12 bases lay in between. CDR1 is SNHLY and CDR2 is FYNNEI in the germline V gene. As DNA, the CDR3 is TGTGCCAGCAGTGAAACGGGGGTATCAGGAAACACCATATATTTT. Encoded protein: CASSETGVSGNTIYF.

CDR3 nucleotides: TGTGCCAGCAGTAGGGACAGGGGGTCCCCTGAAGCTTTCTTT. Translating gives CASSRDRGSPEAFF. The chain has TRBV2 and TRBJ1-1, with TRBD1 identical over 11 bases. The V gene's germline CDR1 is SNHLY and CDR2 FYNNEI. The CDR3 runs 14 residues. V lost 5 bases, J lost 6 bases, and 5 bases stayed unmatched.

J is TRBJ1-5 and V is TRBV5-3; D call uncertain. TRBV5-3 carries the ORF label, with uncertain function. Trimming cost V 4 bases and J 3 bases, with 11 bases left between them. The CDR3 totals 14 residues. The CDR3 coding sequence is TGTGCCAGAAGCCATTCGATAGTCAATCAGCCCCAGCATTTT. This encodes CARSHSIVNQPQHF.

This rearrangement joins TRBV20-1 to TRBJ2-7, with 7 bases matching TRBD1. Germline V lookup: CDR1 DFQATT, CDR2 SNEGSKA (reference sequence). The CDR3 has 14 amino acids. The ends lost 3 bases at V and 7 bases at J; junction bases unmatched: 12. CDR3 nucleotides: TGCAGTGCTAGTGGTATAGAGGGGGCGCGAGAGCAGTACTTC. The encoded protein is CSASGIEGAREQYF.

The chain recombines TRBV7-9 with TRBJ2-7; D possibly corresponds to TRBD1 (6 bases). CDR1 SEHNR and CDR2 FQNEAQ come from the germline V gene (reference sequence). The germline V and J ends were trimmed by 5 bases and 1 base, with 21 bases remaining between them. There are 17 residues in the CDR3. This CDR3 reads CASSPPTGYSSSYEQYF. Here the CDR3 DNA reads TGTGCCAGCAGCCCCCCCACAGGGTATAGTTCGTCCTACGAGCAGTACTTC. The variable domain in full, with the rest retrieved from reference TRBV7-9 and TRBJ2-7, is DTGVSQNPRHKITKRGQNVTFRCDPISEHNRLYWYRQTLGQGPEFLTYFQNEAQLEKSRLLSDRFSAERPKGSFSTLEIQRTEQGDSAMYLCASSPPTGYSSSYEQYFGPGTRLTVT.